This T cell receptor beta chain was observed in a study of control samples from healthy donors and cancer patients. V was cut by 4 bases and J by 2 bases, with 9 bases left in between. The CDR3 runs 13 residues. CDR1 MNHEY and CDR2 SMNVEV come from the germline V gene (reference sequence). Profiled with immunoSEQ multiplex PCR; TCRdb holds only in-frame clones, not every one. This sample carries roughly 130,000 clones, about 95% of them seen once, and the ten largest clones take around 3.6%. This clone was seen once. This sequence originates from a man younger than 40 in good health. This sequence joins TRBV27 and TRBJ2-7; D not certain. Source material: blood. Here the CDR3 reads CASSYGLTYEQYF. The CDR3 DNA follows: TGTGCCAGCAGTTACGGGTTGACCTACGAGCAGTACTTC.